This entry features one T cell receptor (beta chain) sequence. In the same sample, other DNA sequences code for this CDR3. This entry is derived from a study of blood T cell repertoires in COVID-19. Sequenced by immunoSEQ multiplex PCR; TCRdb stores in-frame clones only, minus some. The sample holds some 450,000 clones, about 91% seen once. The receptor was isolated from a woman aged 50 to 60 with COVID-19, enrolled during active disease. Sequencing was carried out using peripheral blood.

CDR3 sequence reads: CAWSPQGEKLFF. The CDR3 DNA is TGTGCCTGGTCGCCCCAGGGTGAAAAACTGTTTTTT. The V and J genes are TRBV30 and TRBJ1-4, with D possibly being TRBD1 (5 bases). V lost 5 bases and J lost 7, with 11 bases in between. The germline V gene encodes CDR1 GTSNPN and CDR2 SVGIG (reference sequence). The CDR3 is made up of 12 amino acids.